The present TCR beta chain was sequenced within a study of CD8 T cells in ankylosing spondylitis. Study results and caveats: Disease-linked clones proved CD8+ and comparatively uncommon in peripheral blood. For ankylosing spondylitis blood, a TCR beta motif of 8 or 9 highly homologous variants appeared characteristic.

Germline trimming cut 4 bases from V and 4 bases from J; bases unmatched to any gene: 7. The CDR3 extends over 15 amino acids. TCRdb passed the 5' RACE reads through MiXCR, listing each CDR3 protein once. The sample carries some 130,000 distinct CDR3 sequences, 7% to 8% recorded once. The sample holds many counts of this clonotype. Its antigen remains unknown. Source material: blood, either unsorted or a sorted T cell fraction (not recorded which). The sequence was obtained from a female donor with ankylosing spondylitis or in good health (not recorded which). The chain links TRBV12-3 or TRBV12-4 to TRBJ2-7; 10 nucleotides match TRBD1. The CDR3 here is CASSSYRDRGYEQYF. The CDR3 nucleotides read TGTGCCAGCAGTTCTTACCGGGACAGGGGATACGAGCAGTACTTC.